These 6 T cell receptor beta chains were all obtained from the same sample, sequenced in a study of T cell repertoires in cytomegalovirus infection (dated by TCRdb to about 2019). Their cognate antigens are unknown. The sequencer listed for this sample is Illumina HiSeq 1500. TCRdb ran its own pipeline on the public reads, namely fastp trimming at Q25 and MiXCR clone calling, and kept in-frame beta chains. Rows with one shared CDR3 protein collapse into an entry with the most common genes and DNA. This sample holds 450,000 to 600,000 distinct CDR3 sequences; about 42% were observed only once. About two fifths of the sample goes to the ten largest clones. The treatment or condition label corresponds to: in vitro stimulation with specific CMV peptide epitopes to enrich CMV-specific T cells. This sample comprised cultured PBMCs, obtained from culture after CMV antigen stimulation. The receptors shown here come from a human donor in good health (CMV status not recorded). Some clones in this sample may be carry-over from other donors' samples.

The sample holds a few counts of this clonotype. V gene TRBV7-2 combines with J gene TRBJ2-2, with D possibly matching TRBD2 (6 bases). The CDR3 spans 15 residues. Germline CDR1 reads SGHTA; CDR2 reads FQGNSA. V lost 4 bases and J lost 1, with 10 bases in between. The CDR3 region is CASSSRGENTGELFF. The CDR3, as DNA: TGTGCCAGCAGCTCTCGCGGGGAGAACACCGGGGAGCTGTTTTTT.

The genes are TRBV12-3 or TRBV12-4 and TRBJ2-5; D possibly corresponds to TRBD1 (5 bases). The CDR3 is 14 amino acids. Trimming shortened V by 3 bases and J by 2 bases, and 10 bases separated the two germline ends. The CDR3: CASSFDSLQETQYF. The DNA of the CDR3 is TGTGCCAGCAGTTTTGACAGTTTACAAGAGACCCAGTACTTC.

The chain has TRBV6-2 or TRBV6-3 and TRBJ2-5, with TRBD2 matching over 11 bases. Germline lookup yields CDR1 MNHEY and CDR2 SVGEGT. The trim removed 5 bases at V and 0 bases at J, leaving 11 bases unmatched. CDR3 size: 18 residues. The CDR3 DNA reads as TGTGCCAGCAGTAAGTGGGGACTAGCGGAAGAGTACCAAGAGACCCAGTACTTC. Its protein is CASSKWGLAEEYQETQYF.

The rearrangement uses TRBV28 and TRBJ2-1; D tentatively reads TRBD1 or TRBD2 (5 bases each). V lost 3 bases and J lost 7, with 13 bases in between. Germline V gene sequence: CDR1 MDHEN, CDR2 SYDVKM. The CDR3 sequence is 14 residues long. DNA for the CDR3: TGTGCCAGCAGTTTTTTGGGACCCACTAATGAGCAGTTCTTC. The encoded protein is CASSFLGPTNEQFF.

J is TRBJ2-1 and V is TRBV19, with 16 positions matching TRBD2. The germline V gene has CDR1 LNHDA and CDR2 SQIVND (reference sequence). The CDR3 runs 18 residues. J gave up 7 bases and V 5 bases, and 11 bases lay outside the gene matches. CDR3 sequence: CASSLGLAGGPTLNEQFF. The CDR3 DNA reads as TGTGCCAGTAGTCTGGGACTAGCGGGAGGGCCCACGTTGAATGAGCAGTTCTTC.

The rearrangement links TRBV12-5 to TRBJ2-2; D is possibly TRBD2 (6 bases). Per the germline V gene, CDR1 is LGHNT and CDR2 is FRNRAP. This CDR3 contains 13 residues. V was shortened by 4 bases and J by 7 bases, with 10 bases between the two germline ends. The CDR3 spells CASGWGESGELFF. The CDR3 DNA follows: TGTGCTAGTGGTTGGGGGGAGAGCGGGGAGCTGTTTTTT.